This is a list of T cell receptor beta chains from one sample in a study of memory CD4+ T cells and cytomegalovirus serostatus. Sequencing used immunoSEQ multiplex PCR; TCRdb keeps in-frame clones, though not all of them. This sample has 45,000 to 65,000 clones; around 88% occur once, and the top ten carry 2%. Source material: memory CD4+ T cells from blood. The source is an adult in good health and CMV-seropositive. The CDR3 runs from the conserved cysteine through the conserved F or W. D genes are given only for firm matches. The listing skips clone size in some rows; elsewhere it reads once, few, many or a size class.

v_call	clone_size	j_call	d_call	cdr3_nt	cdr3_aa
TRBV11-2	.	TRBJ2-3	.	TGTGCCAGCAGCTTATTTAGTGGCGCAGATACGCAGTATTTT	CASSLFSGADTQYF
TRBV7-8	.	TRBJ2-3	.	TGTGCCTTAGGCAGCGGGTTTGGGTTTGATACGCAGTATTTT	CALGSGFGFDTQYF
TRBV2	.	TRBJ2-7	.	TGTGCCAGCAGTATACAGGAACAGGGAGGAGAGCAGTACTTC	CASSIQEQGGEQYF
TRBV19	.	TRBJ2-2	TRBD2	TGTGCCAGTAGTATCCTAGCGGATAACACCGGGGAGCTGTTTTTT	CASSILADNTGELFF
TRBV5-5	.	TRBJ1-2	.	TGTGCCAGCAGCTTGGGGCAGGGGATCCCCGGCTACACCTTC	CASSLGQGIPGYTF
TRBV5-8	.	TRBJ2-2	.	TGTGCCAGCAGCTTTTCGGGCGGAGCCGGGGAGCTGTTTTTT	CASSFSGGAGELFF
TRBV4-1	.	TRBJ1-1	.	TGCGCCAGCAGCGAAGGGGACCGGGGCACTGAAGCTTTCTTT	CASSEGDRGTEAFF
TRBV6-1	few	TRBJ2-3	TRBD1	TGTGCCAGCAGAGAAAATGACAGGGGGGCAGATACGCAGTATTTT	CASRENDRGADTQYF
TRBV19	.	TRBJ1-5	.	TGTGCCAGTAGTATCGGGGGATTCAGGGGTCAGCCCCAGCATTTT	CASSIGGFRGQPQHF
TRBV7-2	.	TRBJ1-2	.	TGTGCCAGCAGCTCTGTACCTAACTATGGCTACACCTTC	CASSSVPNYGYTF
TRBV28	.	TRBJ2-7	TRBD2	TGTGCCAGCACCCCCGGGACTAGCGGGAGGGCCAGATACGAGCAGTACTTC	CASTPGTSGRARYEQYF
TRBV29-1	.	TRBJ1-1	.	TGCAGCGTTGGAGGGTGGAACACTGAAGCTTTCTTT	CSVGGWNTEAFF
TRBV5-6	.	TRBJ2-6	.	TGTGCCAGCAGCGCCCTAGGTGGGGCCAACGTCCTGACTTTC	CASSALGGANVLTF
TRBV7-2	.	TRBJ2-7	.	TGTGCCAGCACCGTGACGAGGAATGGCGAGCAGTACTTC	CASTVTRNGEQYF
TRBV6-5	.	TRBJ1-1	TRBD1	TGTGCCAGCATGTCGGACAGGGGAGTTGAAGCTTTCTTT	CASMSDRGVEAFF
TRBV6-5	.	TRBJ1-1	TRBD1	TGTGCCAGCAGGGATCCCGGGACAGGGGGGAAAGCTTTCTTT	CASRDPGTGGKAFF
TRBV4-2	.	TRBJ2-1	.	TGTGCCAGCAGCCAAGGGGGCCCAGAACCCAACAATGAGCAGTTCTTC	CASSQGGPEPNNEQFF
TRBV19	.	TRBJ2-7	TRBD1	TGTGCCAGTAGTACTGACAGGGTCCACGAGCAGTACTTC	CASSTDRVHEQYF
TRBV2	.	TRBJ1-3	.	TGTGCCAGCAGTGAGAGGCGGTCCTCTGGAAACACCATATATTTT	CASSERRSSGNTIYF
TRBV18	.	TRBJ1-2	.	TGTGCCAGCTCACCACCTGCGCGGCATGGCTACACCTTC	CASSPPARHGYTF
TRBV19	.	TRBJ1-4	.	TGTGCCAGTACCCCGACTGCAGAGGGTAATGAAAAACTGTTTTTT	CASTPTAEGNEKLFF
TRBV7-2	.	TRBJ1-2	.	TGTGCCAGCAGCTTAGCGCCCGGCCCAGCGGGTGGCTACACCTTC	CASSLAPGPAGGYTF
TRBV18	.	TRBJ2-1	TRBD2	TGTGCCAGCTCACCACGCGAGGGGACTAGCGGGAACAATGAGCAGTTCTTC	CASSPREGTSGNNEQFF
TRBV6-5	.	TRBJ1-2	.	TGTGCCAGCAGTTACGCGACTAGACTAAGGTATGGCTACACCTTC	CASSYATRLRYGYTF
TRBV28	.	TRBJ1-1	.	TGTGCCAGCAGTTCCCGACTGACAGGGAACACTGAAGCTTTCTTT	CASSSRLTGNTEAFF
TRBV18	.	TRBJ2-7	.	TGTGCCAGCTCACGTTCCGGACAGCCTGACGAGCAGTACTTC	CASSRSGQPDEQYF
TRBV15	.	TRBJ2-7	.	TGTGCCACCAGCAGAGACCTGGGGGAGCACTACGAGCAGTACTTC	CATSRDLGEHYEQYF
TRBV7-9	.	TRBJ2-3	TRBD2	TGTGCCAGCAGCTTAGCCGCTAGCGGGGGTTTAGATACGCAGTATTTT	CASSLAASGGLDTQYF
TRBV27	.	TRBJ2-1	TRBD2	TGTGCCAGCAGTCCCCGGGAGCGGGGCGAGCAGTTCTTC	CASSPRERGEQFF
TRBV28	.	TRBJ2-7	TRBD1	TGTGCCAGCAGTGACAGGGTCGGGTCCTACGAGCAGTACTTC	CASSDRVGSYEQYF
TRBV4-1	.	TRBJ2-7	.	TGCGCCAGCAGCCAAGATCGCACCGGGACAAAGAACGAGCAGTACTTC	CASSQDRTGTKNEQYF
TRBV14	.	TRBJ1-1	.	TGTGCCAGCAGCCTGACAGTAAACACTGAAGCTTTCTTT	CASSLTVNTEAFF
TRBV7-2	once	TRBJ2-2	.	TGTGCCAGTGGACACCGGGGACACAACACCGGGGAGCTGTTTTTT	CASGHRGHNTGELFF
TRBV7-9	once	TRBJ2-4	.	TGTGCCAGCAGCTTATACTCAGAAAACATTCAGTACTTC	CASSLYSENIQYF
TRBV18	.	TRBJ2-2	.	TGTGCCAGCTCACCAGGGCAATCTAACACCGGGGAGCTGTTTTTT	CASSPGQSNTGELFF
TRBV28	.	TRBJ2-7	.	TGTGCCAGCAGTACCGCAGGGGCGGGGACTTCTCAGCAGTACTTC	CASSTAGAGTSQQYF
TRBV18	.	TRBJ1-4	.	TGTGCCAGCTCACCGGGAGGGAACAATGAAAAACTGTTTTTT	CASSPGGNNEKLFF
TRBV5-6	.	TRBJ1-4	.	TGTGCCAGCAGCTTGTGGGGGTACGATAATGAAAAACTGTTTTTT	CASSLWGYDNEKLFF
TRBV28	.	TRBJ1-2	.	TGTGCCAGCCGCGCGCACCTTAACTATGGCTACACCTTC	CASRAHLNYGYTF
TRBV6-6	.	TRBJ2-1	.	TGTGCCAGCAGTCCCTCAAAGGGGGGCTACAATGAGCAGTTCTTC	CASSPSKGGYNEQFF
TRBV6-1	few	TRBJ2-5	TRBD2	TGTGCCAGCAGTGAAGGTCTAGCGGGGGCGCGCCTCGTCCAAGAGACCCAGTACTTC	CASSEGLAGARLVQETQYF
TRBV27	.	TRBJ2-7	TRBD1	TGTGCCAGCGGGAGGACAGGGGGCGACGAGCAGTACTTC	CASGRTGGDEQYF
TRBV11-3	once	TRBJ2-1	TRBD2	TGTGCCAGCAGCTTCTTAGCGGGGTCCTACAATGAGCAGTTCTTC	CASSFLAGSYNEQFF
TRBV9	.	TRBJ2-1	.	TGTGCCAGCAGCGTAAGAGGACAGCTTTACAATGAGCAGTTCTTC	CASSVRGQLYNEQFF
TRBV4-1	.	TRBJ2-5	TRBD2	TGCGCCAGCAGCCCGGGACTAGCGGGCCTAAGGCGGGAGACCCAGTACTTC	CASSPGLAGLRRETQYF
TRBV29-1	.	TRBJ1-1	.	TGCAGCGTGCCGGGACGGATGAACACTGAAGCTTTCTTT	CSVPGRMNTEAFF
TRBV5-4	.	TRBJ2-6	TRBD2	TGTGCCAGCAGCTTGGCGGGGGGTTCCCTCTCTGGGGCCAACGTCCTGACTTTC	CASSLAGGSLSGANVLTF
TRBV9	.	TRBJ2-7	.	TGTGCCAGCAGCTCTAGCGCCGACTCCTACGAGCAGTACTTC	CASSSSADSYEQYF
TRBV29-1	.	TRBJ1-1	.	TGCAGCGTTGAGGGGAGCAGGGACGCTGAAGCTTTCTTT	CSVEGSRDAEAFF
TRBV2	.	TRBJ2-5	.	TGTGCCAGCAGTGAAGACCGGTACCAAGAGACCCAGTACTTC	CASSEDRYQETQYF
TRBV19	.	TRBJ1-5	TRBD1	TGTGCCAGTAGCCCGGGGACAGGGGGCAATCAGCCCCAGCATTTT	CASSPGTGGNQPQHF
TRBV7-9	.	TRBJ1-2	.	TGTGCCAGCAGCTTAGAAACGAGCCCTTATGGCTACACCTTC	CASSLETSPYGYTF
TRBV29-1	once	TRBJ2-5	.	TGCAGCGTTGGAGGGAGGGGGGGAGAGACCCAGTACTTC	CSVGGRGGETQYF
TRBV5-1	few	TRBJ1-3	.	TGCGCCAGCAGCTTGGCCAGGGTCCTGGGCTCTGGAAACACCATATATTTT	CASSLARVLGSGNTIYF